These 15 T cell receptor beta chains were all obtained from the same sample, sequenced in a study of tumor-infiltrating lymphocytes in primary liver carcinoma. A constant-region primer primed TCR beta cDNA synthesis from 400 to 550 ng of total RNA. It was through three nested multiplex PCR rounds of slightly modified ARM-PCR that TCR beta libraries arose. Forward primers for TRBV1-TRBV30 and a C-beta reverse primer served the first two PCR rounds, at approximately 10 cycles each. TCRdb redid the calling of the multiplex PCR reads with MiXCR, one entry per CDR3 protein. The data show about 78,000 distinct CDR3 sequences, 71% seen once. Co-extraction of both nucleic acids (RNA and DNA) used about 19-33 mg of unsorted bulk tissue. The sequencing input was liver tumor tissue from sampling region 4. Subset meaning: tumor region T4, right-lateral pole. Receptors were obtained from a woman aged 60-70 years with primary liver carcinoma and hepatitis B virus infection.

As regards this clonotype: Being one base from a much bigger clone, this may be a read error. The CDR3 sequence is CSARDSRGLKGNEQFF. CDR3 nucleotides: TGCAGTGCTAGAGACAGCCGGGGGCTGAAGGGCAATGAGCAGTTCTTC. The V call is TRBV20-1, the J call TRBJ2-1; D might be TRBD1 or TRBD2, each matching 6 bases. CDR3 length: 16 amino acids. V shed 0 bases and J shed 6 bases, with 18 bases lying between them. Germline assignment: CDR1 DFQATT and CDR2 SNEGSKA (reference sequence).

The table lists this clonotype with a few counts. The conserved final phenylalanine or tryptophan is absent from the CDR3, which likely points to a read error. The V and J genes are TRBV11-2 and TRBJ1-6; D call uncertain. The germline V and J ends were trimmed by 0 bases and 10 bases, with 7 bases remaining between them. In germline, CDR1 is SGHAT, CDR2 FQNNGV. The CDR3 runs to 13 residues. The CDR3 region is CASSLDLGSPLHL. In DNA form, the CDR3 reads TGTGCCAGCAGCTTAGATCTGGGCTCACCCCTCCACCTT.

The chain employs TRBV5-1 and TRBJ1-5; D is unclear. CDR1 and CDR2 from the germline V gene are SGHRS and YFSETQ. The CDR3 has 13 residues. The CDR3 DNA is TGCACTAGCAGCTCTCTCGGAGGGCAGCCCCAGCATTTT. Translating it yields CTSSSLGGQPQHF.

V and J are TRBV7-3 and TRBJ2-2, with D possibly matching TRBD2 (5 bases). Trimming left V 2 bases short and J 2 bases short, with 9 bases between. This CDR3 region has 15 residues. CDR1 SGHTA and CDR2 FQGTGA come from the germline V gene. The CDR3 DNA reads as TGTGCCAGCAGCTTATCTAGCTTAAACACCGGGGAGCTGTTTTTT. It yields the protein CASSLSSLNTGELFF.

This clonotype was observed at least ten times. The chain recombines TRBV12-3 or TRBV12-4 with TRBJ2-3; the match to TRBD2 covers 7 bases. This CDR3 spans 16 amino acids. J was trimmed by 2 bases and V by 1 base; bases with no gene match: 6. The CDR3 loop is CASSLGDGGITDTQYF. CDR3 bases: TGTGCCAGCAGTTTAGGGGACGGGGGGATCACAGATACGCAGTATTTT.

As regards this clonotype: A much larger clone is a single base away; this may be a read error. This rearrangement joins TRBV28 to TRBJ2-7; tentative D call: TRBD1 (6 bases). The CDR3 loop spans 15 amino acids. Germline CDR1 and CDR2: MDHEN and SYDVKM. CDR3 loop: CSSSPPGRGTYEQYF. The DNA of the CDR3 is TGTTCCAGCAGTCCGCCGGGTAGGGGGACCTACGAGCAGTACTTC.

This clonotype has ten or more counts. V is TRBV6-5 and J is TRBJ2-6; the D call may be TRBD1 or TRBD2 (6 bases each). CDR1 MNHEY and CDR2 SVGAGI come from the germline V gene. This CDR3 comprises 20 residues. Trimming shortened V by 2 bases and J by 0 bases, and 20 bases separated the two germline ends. Written as DNA, the CDR3 is TGTGCCAGCAGTTACACCTATTACACGGAGGGGGACTCTGGGGCCAACGTCCTGACTTTC. It specifies CASSYTYYTEGDSGANVLTF.

On this clonotype: At one end the junction does not follow the germline gene, possibly because of a read error. V and J are TRBV6-5 and TRBJ1-2, with 7 bases matching TRBD1. CDR3 length equals 15 residues. CDR1 MNHEY and CDR2 SVGAGI come from the germline V gene. The CDR3 sequence: CGSRPRRDSIYGYTF. The CDR3 DNA reads as TGTGGCAGCAGGCCTCGCAGGGACAGCATCTATGGCTACACCTTC.

Worth noting for this clonotype: Since no conserved phenylalanine or tryptophan closes the CDR3, a read error is the likely cause. V is TRBV6-1 and J is TRBJ2-3; possible D gene TRBD1, 6 bases. Germline V lookup: CDR1 MNHNS, CDR2 SASEGT. The CDR3 sequence is 13 residues long. The CDR3 protein is CASSTGSPDMQYY. The CDR3, as DNA: TGTGCCAGCAGCACAGGGTCCCCAGATATGCAGTATTAT.

In regard to this clonotype: Its ends do not fully match the called genes, so a read error is possible. CDR3 protein: CVSSFWAGGELFF. CDR3 nucleotide sequence: TGTGTCAGCAGCTTTTGGGCTGGCGGGGAGCTGTTTTTT. The J gene is TRBJ2-2, the V gene TRBV12-3 or TRBV12-4; no definite D call. The CDR3 extends over 13 amino acids.

This clonotype has ten or more counts. One junction end does not reproduce the germline sequence, and a read error may be involved. The genes are TRBV24-1 and TRBJ1-3; a weak D match, TRBD1 (5 bases). CDR1 is KGHDR and CDR2 is SFDVKD in the germline V gene. The CDR3 has 13 residues. CDR3 in amino acids: CATIGTSRNTIYF. The CDR3 DNA sequence: TGTGCCACCATCGGGACCTCTAGAAACACCATATATTTT.

To note about this clonotype: The conserved closing phenylalanine or tryptophan is absent in this CDR3, likely reflecting a read error. The chain is built from TRBV12-3 or TRBV12-4 and TRBJ1-6, with D maybe TRBD1 (6 bases). The CDR3 spans 14 residues. CDR3 sequence (DNA): TGTGCCGGCAGGCTCGGGACAAATAATTCACCCCTCCACGTT. It yields the protein CAGRLGTNNSPLHV.

Comments on this clonotype: The CDR3 end shows no conserved phenylalanine or tryptophan, and so a read error is likely. CDR3: CASSSGSGGRYYEQYI. In nucleotides, the CDR3 is TGTGCCAGCAGTTCCGGGTCGGGGGGAAGGTACTACGAGCAGTACATC. The chain couples TRBV6-1 to TRBJ2-7; 7 bases match TRBD2. Germline CDR1 reads MNHNS; CDR2 reads SASEGT. The ends lost 5 bases at V and 3 bases at J; junction bases unmatched: 13. This CDR3 is 16 amino acids long.

Sample share makes this clonotype medium-sized. The V gene is TRBV11-2, the J gene TRBJ2-2, with a weak D call TRBD2 (6 bases). V was clipped by 1 base and J by 5 bases, with 20 bases between them. The CDR3 consists of 18 residues. Germline CDR1 SGHAT, CDR2 FQNNGV. CDR3 loop: CASSLVWGDPKDTGELFF. The CDR3 nucleotides read TGTGCCAGCAGCTTAGTTTGGGGGGACCCCAAGGATACCGGGGAGCTGTTTTTT. Full variable domain (missing parts from reference TRBV11-2 and TRBJ2-2): EAGVAQSPRYKIIEKRQSVAFWCNPISGHATLYWYQQILGQGPKLLIQFQNNGVVDDSQLPKDRFSAERLKGVDSTLKIQPAKLEDSAVYLCASSLVWGDPKDTGELFFGEGSRLTVL.

Points on this clonotype: Given the absence of the conserved phenylalanine or tryptophan at the CDR3 end, a read error is likely. The rearrangement links TRBV7-8 to TRBJ2-7, with TRBD2 identical over 10 bases. CDR3 length: 15 residues. Germline lookup yields CDR1 SGHVS and CDR2 FQNEAQ. The CDR3, as DNA: TGCACCAGCAGTTTAGAACTAGCGGGGTACAACGAGCAGTACTTA. Translated, it gives CTSSLELAGYNEQYL.